The 26 T cell receptor beta chains reported below all come from one sample, sequenced in a study of cytomegalovirus exposure and HLA in healthy donors. The PCR employed 60 Vbeta primers together with 13 Jbeta primers. TCRdb keeps only in-frame clones here, not all; method: immunoSEQ multiplex PCR. Among roughly 120,000 clones listed, over 70% were seen once. The sequenced sample was PBMCs. All receptors derive from a woman between 50 and 59 years old in good health and CMV-seropositive.

The chain combines TRBV19 with TRBJ1-5, with a weak D call TRBD1 (6 bases). V lost 4 bases, J lost 7 bases, and 14 bases lay in between. CDR3 length: 14 residues. CDR1 is LNHDA and CDR2 is SQIVND in the germline V gene (reference sequence). The CDR3 nucleotides read TGTGCCAGTAGTACGATACAGGGAAGCCAGCCCCAGCATTTT. Protein product: CASSTIQGSQPQHF.

V usage is TRBV30 and J usage is TRBJ1-1; perhaps TRBD1 as D (5 bases). The V end was cut by 4 bases, the J end by 4 bases, with 13 bases between. There are 13 residues in the CDR3. CDR1 is GTSNPN and CDR2 is SVGIG in the germline V gene (reference sequence). The CDR3 loop is CAWNWGLGTEAFF. The CDR3 nucleotides are TGTGCCTGGAATTGGGGACTGGGCACTGAAGCTTTCTTT.

CDR3 nucleotides: TGTGCCAGTAGTACCGGTGTCCTAGCTGAAGCTTTCTTT. Protein sequence: CASSTGVLAEAFF. The chain recombines TRBV19 with TRBJ1-1; D remains ambiguous. The CDR3 spans 13 residues. CDR1 and CDR2 (germline): LNHDA, SQIVND (reference sequence). The germline V and J ends were trimmed by 4 bases and 6 bases, with 12 bases remaining between them.

The chain joins TRBV18 to TRBJ1-2, with D possibly matching TRBD1 (6 bases). The CDR3 is 15 amino acids. V was trimmed by 5 bases and J by 2 bases, leaving 15 bases between them. CDR1 and CDR2 from the germline V gene are KGHSH and LQKENI. CDR3 residues: CASSADSGGNYGYTF. In nucleotides, the CDR3 is TGTGCCAGCTCAGCGGACAGTGGCGGCAACTATGGCTACACCTTC.

The rearrangement joins TRBV27 to TRBJ1-1; tentative D call: TRBD1 (5 bases). In germline, CDR1 is MNHEY, CDR2 SMNVEV (reference sequence). The CDR3 is 12 amino acids. V gave up 5 bases and J gave up 1 base, with 5 bases separating them. DNA for the CDR3: TGTGCCAGCAGTAGGGGGAACACTGAAGCTTTCTTT. Translation: CASSRGNTEAFF.

This rearrangement joins TRBV5-1 to TRBJ2-5, with TRBD2 matching over 11 bases. The CDR3 totals 17 residues. The germline CDR1 and CDR2 sequences are SGHRS and YFSETQ. The V segment lost 0 bases and the J segment 4 bases; nucleotides outside the gene matches: 8. The CDR3 is CASSLDPPTSGIETQYF. The CDR3 DNA reads as TGCGCCAGCAGCTTGGACCCCCCGACTAGCGGGATAGAGACCCAGTACTTC.

The chain uses TRBV4-2 and TRBJ1-4; 7 bases are a match to TRBD1. This CDR3 is built from 16 residues. Germline CDR1 is LGHNA and CDR2 is YNFKEQ. Trimming at V came to 0 bases and at J to 7 bases, leaving 8 bases not matched to a gene. CDR3 sequence: CASSQDPGTAPEKLFF. Written as DNA, the CDR3 is TGTGCCAGCAGCCAAGACCCCGGGACAGCCCCTGAAAAACTGTTTTTT.

V gene TRBV14 combines with J gene TRBJ2-1; D gene uncertain. The length of the CDR3 is 14 residues. With 2 bases removed from V and 5 bases from J, the gap between germline ends came to 10 bases. CDR1 is SGHDN, CDR2 FVKESK, per germline. The CDR3 protein is CASSQRLENNEQFF. The CDR3 nucleotides read TGTGCCAGCAGCCAACGGCTAGAGAACAATGAGCAGTTCTTC.

This clone was counted a single time. CDR3 residues: CASSTSREGKHGYTF. The CDR3, as DNA: TGTGCCAGCAGCACTAGTCGGGAGGGAAAGCATGGCTACACCTTC. The V and J genes are TRBV9 and TRBJ1-2; D ambiguous. The CDR3 is made up of 15 amino acids. Trimming removed 4 bases at V and 6 bases at J, with 19 bases between. CDR1 is SGDLS and CDR2 is YYNGEE in the germline V gene.

The V call is TRBV7-2, the J call TRBJ1-2, with 10 bases fitting TRBD1. The CDR3 covers 15 residues. Germline V gene sequence: CDR1 SGHTA, CDR2 FQGNSA. Trimming took 6 bases from V and 2 from J; bases not matched to a gene: 6. The CDR3 region is CASRRPGQGNYGYTF. In DNA, the CDR3 is TGTGCCAGCAGGCGCCCGGGACAGGGGAACTATGGCTACACCTTC.

V and J are TRBV19 and TRBJ2-1; 9 positions agree with TRBD2. Germline lookup yields CDR1 LNHDA and CDR2 SQIVND (reference sequence). This CDR3 is 16 amino acids long. V dropped 5 bases and J dropped 0; count of bases not matched to a gene: 5. This CDR3 is CASSESGRSSYNEQFF. CDR3 nucleotide sequence: TGTGCCAGTAGTGAAAGCGGGAGGAGCTCCTACAATGAGCAGTTCTTC.

The rearrangement joins TRBV2 to TRBJ2-3, with D unresolved. Germline values: CDR1 SNHLY, CDR2 FYNNEI. The CDR3 has 13 residues. V shed 6 bases and J shed 0 bases, with 7 bases lying between them. The CDR3 spells CASRKTSTDTQYF. Here the CDR3 DNA reads TGTGCCAGCAGAAAGACTAGCACAGATACGCAGTATTTT.

This clone was picked up a small number of times. The chain carries TRBV9 and TRBJ2-2, with D unresolved. The CDR3 extends over 17 amino acids. The V gene's germline CDR1 is SGDLS and CDR2 YYNGEE. V was cut by 0 bases and J by 2 bases, with 14 bases left in between. The CDR3 is CASSVVRTAQNTGELFF. DNA for the CDR3: TGTGCCAGCAGCGTAGTGAGAACAGCCCAAAACACCGGGGAGCTGTTTTTT.

This clone has more than one count but fewer than ten. J is TRBJ1-1 and V is TRBV10-2, with D unclear. Germline CDR1 reads WSHSY; CDR2 reads SAAADI. The CDR3 has 14 residues. Trimming took off 6 bases at V and 2 bases at J, with 13 bases between the two ends. The CDR3 sequence: CASSGGPYNTEAFF. CDR3 in DNA: TGCGCCAGCAGCGGAGGACCCTATAACACTGAAGCTTTCTTT.

The V gene is TRBV5-6, the J gene TRBJ1-6, with 8 positions matching TRBD1. This CDR3 is 14 amino acids long. Germline V gene lookup returns CDR1 SGHDT and CDR2 YYEEEE. V lost 5 bases to trimming and J lost 9 bases; unmatched junction nucleotides: 7. CDR3 amino acids: CASSPDRDGSPLHF. The CDR3 bases are TGTGCCAGCAGTCCGGACAGGGACGGTTCACCCCTCCACTTT. The full variable domain, in which reference TRBV5-6 and TRBJ1-6 provide the parts outside the CDR3, is DAGVTQSPTHLIKTRGQQVTLRCSPKSGHDTVSWYQQALGQGPQFIFQYYEEEERQRGNFPDRFSGHQFPNYSSELNVNALLLGDSALYLCASSPDRDGSPLHFGNGTRLTVT.

The rearrangement joins TRBV19 to TRBJ1-4, with a possible D match to TRBD1 (5 bases). V was shortened by 4 bases and J by 5 bases, with 5 bases between the two germline ends. This CDR3 spans 12 amino acids. From germline, CDR1 is LNHDA and CDR2 SQIVND (reference sequence). DNA of the CDR3: TGTGCCAGTAGTAACAGGAATGAAAAACTGTTTTTT. Its translation: CASSNRNEKLFF.

The rearrangement joins TRBV27 to TRBJ1-1; D remains ambiguous. Germline CDR1 is MNHEY and CDR2 is SMNVEV (reference sequence). The length of the CDR3 is 13 residues. Between the trimmed V and J ends, which lost 1 base and 1 base, there was a span of 4 bases. The DNA of the CDR3 is TGTGCCAGCAGTTTATACAGGAACACTGAAGCTTTCTTT. Its protein is CASSLYRNTEAFF.

The rearrangement uses TRBV4-3 and TRBJ1-2; D may be TRBD1 (6 bases). V was clipped by 0 bases and J by 4 bases, with 12 bases between them. Germline V gene sequence: CDR1 LGHNA, CDR2 YSLEER. The CDR3 runs to 15 residues. The CDR3 here is CASSQEGAGRYGYTF. The CDR3 bases are TGCGCCAGCAGCCAAGAGGGGGCCGGCCGCTATGGCTACACCTTC.

The V and J genes are TRBV7-2 and TRBJ2-3; the D gene is possibly TRBD2 (6 bases). The CDR3 is made up of 15 amino acids. V lost 5 bases and J lost 1, with 13 bases in between. The germline V gene has CDR1 SGHTA and CDR2 FQGNSA. DNA for the CDR3: TGTGCCAGCAGCCATCTATGGGGGGGCACAGATACGCAGTATTTT. Translated, it gives CASSHLWGGTDTQYF.

The chain couples TRBV5-1 to TRBJ2-7, with TRBD1 identical over 9 bases. The CDR3 covers 14 residues. Germline values: CDR1 SGHRS, CDR2 YFSETQ. V dropped 4 bases and J dropped 4; count of bases not matched to a gene: 6. The CDR3 DNA reads as TGCGCCAGCAGCAGGGACAGGGCCGGGTACGAGCAGTACTTC. It translates to CASSRDRAGYEQYF.

This sequence joins TRBV28 and TRBJ2-2; 9 bases are shared with TRBD1. The CDR3 runs 13 residues. Losses at the gene ends were 6 bases for V and 5 bases for J; bases not matched to a gene: 1. Germline loops: CDR1 MDHEN, CDR2 SYDVKM. This CDR3 reads CASRGQGTGELFF. CDR3 coding DNA: TGTGCCAGCAGGGGACAGGGAACCGGGGAGCTGTTTTTT. Using reference TRBV28 and TRBJ2-2 for the parts outside the CDR3, the full variable domain is DVKVTQSSRYLVKRTGEKVFLECVQDMDHENMFWYRQDPGLGLRLIYFSYDVKMKEKGDIPEGYSVSREKKERFSLILESASTNQTSMYLCASRGQGTGELFFGEGSRLTVL.

The V gene is TRBV29-1, the J gene TRBJ1-1, with D perhaps TRBD1 (6 bases). The CDR3 length is 15 residues. Germline lookup yields CDR1 SQVTM and CDR2 ANQGSEA. With 5 bases removed from V and 0 bases from J, the gap between germline ends came to 16 bases. CDR3 coding DNA: TGCAGCGTTTCACCAGGGGCGAATTTGAACACTGAAGCTTTCTTT. Residues: CSVSPGANLNTEAFF.

The chain joins TRBV7-2 to TRBJ2-7, with D maybe TRBD2 (5 bases). Germline V gene data show CDR1 as SGHTA and CDR2 as FQGNSA. Trimming stripped 7 bases from V and 1 base from J, with 11 bases between. This CDR3 spans 13 amino acids. The CDR3 nucleotides read TGTGCCAGCAATCGAGGGATGTCCTACGAGCAGTACTTC. Its protein product is CASNRGMSYEQYF.

This chain joins TRBV2 and TRBJ1-3, with TRBD1 identical over 7 bases. This CDR3 is built from 14 residues. The trim removed 6 bases at V and 3 bases at J, leaving 5 bases unmatched. Germline CDR1 is SNHLY and CDR2 is FYNNEI. CDR3 protein: CASSRTGVGNTIYF. The DNA for the CDR3 is TGTGCCAGCAGCCGGACAGGCGTTGGAAACACCATATATTTT.

This clone has only a few counts. This chain connects TRBV28 to TRBJ2-2; tentative D call: TRBD2 (6 bases). Germline loops: CDR1 MDHEN, CDR2 SYDVKM. The CDR3 consists of 17 residues. The V end lost 6 bases, the J end lost 5 bases, and 22 bases lay between the germline ends. DNA of the CDR3: TGTGCCAGCAGCAGACTAGGGTCCGGGGTTGGGACCGGGGAGCTGTTTTTT. This translates into CASSRLGSGVGTGELFF.

The gene calls are TRBV7-9 and TRBJ2-7; 9 nucleotides align to TRBD1. This CDR3 has 14 residues. Germline loops: CDR1 SEHNR, CDR2 FQNEAQ (reference sequence). Losses at the gene ends were 5 bases for V and 3 bases for J; bases not matched to a gene: 5. The CDR3 loop is CASSPGTGIYEQYF. The CDR3 DNA reads TGTGCCAGCAGCCCCGGGACAGGGATCTACGAGCAGTACTTC.